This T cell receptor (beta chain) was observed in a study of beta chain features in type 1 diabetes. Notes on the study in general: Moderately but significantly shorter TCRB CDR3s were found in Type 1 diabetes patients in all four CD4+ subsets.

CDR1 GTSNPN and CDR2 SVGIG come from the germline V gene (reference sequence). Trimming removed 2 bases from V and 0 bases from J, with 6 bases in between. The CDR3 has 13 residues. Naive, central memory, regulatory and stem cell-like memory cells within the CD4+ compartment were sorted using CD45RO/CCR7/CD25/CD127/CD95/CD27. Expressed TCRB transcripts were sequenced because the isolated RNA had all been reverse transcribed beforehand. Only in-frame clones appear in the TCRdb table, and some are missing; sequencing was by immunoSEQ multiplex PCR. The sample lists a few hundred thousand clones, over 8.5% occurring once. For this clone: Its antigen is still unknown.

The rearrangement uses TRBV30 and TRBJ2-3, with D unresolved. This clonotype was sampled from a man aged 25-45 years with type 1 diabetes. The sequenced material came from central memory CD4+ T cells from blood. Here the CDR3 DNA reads TGTGCCTGGAGTTACGGGAGCACAGATACGCAGTATTTT. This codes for CAWSYGSTDTQYF.